These T cell receptor beta chains were read from a single sample in a study of a mutant IDH1 vaccine in newly diagnosed glioma. Repertoires were generated with immunoSEQ multiplex PCR, while TCRdb's copy carries only in-frame clones and drops some. The data show approximately 37,000 clones, with 82% seen just once and about 19% held by the top ten. Antigens for these TCRs are unknown. Sequenced here: PBMCs, sampled from a glioma patient whose treatment included an IDH1 peptide vaccine. These receptors all stem from a young man with glioma. Some clones in this sample may be carry-over from other donors' samples. Both conserved end residues are part of each CDR3. The order of the fields is V gene, J gene, clone size, D gene, CDR3 DNA, CDR3 protein. A D gene is named only where the DNA matches it firmly. Part of the rows lack a size; the others show once, few, many or a class for expanded clones.

>TRBV19|TRBJ1-5|few|TRBD1
TGTGCCAGTAGTATAATGTCGACAGGGGCGCCCCTAACCCAGCATTTT
CASSIMSTGAPLTQHF
>TRBV6-1|TRBJ1-4|.|TRBD1
TGTGCCAGCAGACGCCAGGGGGCAGGGGAAAAACTGTTTTTT
CASRRQGAGEKLFF
>TRBV5-1|TRBJ2-3|.|TRBD1
TGCGCCAGCAGCACCCTGCCAAGGACAGGGAACACAGATACGCAGTATTTT
CASSTLPRTGNTDTQYF
>TRBV5-4|TRBJ2-2|.|TRBD1
TGTGCCAGCAGCTTGGCAGGGGGAAAGACCGGGGAGCTGTTTTTT
CASSLAGGKTGELFF
>TRBV6-5|TRBJ1-1|.|TRBD1
TGTGCCAGCAGGATAGGGGGCCGAAACACTGAAGCTTTCTTT
CASRIGGRNTEAFF
>TRBV19|TRBJ1-2|.|TRBD1
TGTGCCAGTAGAGACAGGGGGCATGGCTACACCTTC
CASRDRGHGYTF
>TRBV7-8|TRBJ2-5|.|.
TGTGCCAGCAGCTTCGACGGGACTCCTCTTCGGGCCCAGTACTTC
CASSFDGTPLRAQYF
>TRBV7-2|TRBJ1-2|.|.
TGTGCCAGCAGCTTGGCAAGACAGGATATTTGGCTGCGTGGCTACACCTTC
CASSLARQDIWLRGYTF
>TRBV20-1|TRBJ2-7|.|.
TGCAGTGCTAGAGTCCCGGGCGAGCAGTACTTC
CSARVPGEQYF
>TRBV6-5|TRBJ1-4|.|.
TGTGCCAGCAGTTCGGGACAAAGATTTGAAAAACTGTTTTTT
CASSSGQRFEKLFF
>TRBV6-5|TRBJ1-3|.|TRBD1
TGTGCCAGCAGTTACGGGCAGGGGGCCTCCAGTAACACCATATATTTT
CASSYGQGASSNTIYF
>TRBV11-3|TRBJ2-1|.|.
TGTGCCAGCAGCTTAGACCTCTACAATGAGCAGTTCTTC
CASSLDLYNEQFF
>TRBV6-5|TRBJ2-2|.|.
TGTGCCAGCAGCCTTGATCGGGCCGGGGAGCTGTTTTTT
CASSLDRAGELFF
>TRBV7-9|TRBJ2-3|.|TRBD2
TGTGCCAGCACCCCGGGACTAGCGGGAGCCCGCACAGATACGCAGTATTTT
CASTPGLAGARTDTQYF